This entry lists 5 T cell receptor beta chains sequenced from one sample in a study of cytomegalovirus exposure and HLA in healthy donors. Vbeta (60) and Jbeta (13) primers were used in the PCR. TCRdb's table, derived via immunoSEQ multiplex PCR, lists solely in-frame clones and lacks some. The sample lists about 190,000 clones, 81% occurring once. Sequencing was performed on PBMCs. The receptor source for this set is a man between 18 and 29 years old in good health and CMV-seronegative.

With regard to this clone: The missing conserved phenylalanine or tryptophan at the end of this CDR3 makes a read error likely. This rearrangement joins TRBV2 to TRBJ2-7; TRBD2 matches 13 bases. The CDR3 covers 15 residues. CDR1 is SNHLY, CDR2 FYNNEI, per germline. The junction had 6 bases not matched to a gene; V was cut back by 6 bases and J by 4 bases. The CDR3 sequence: CASSFGLAGEYEQYL. The CDR3 DNA reads as TGTGCCAGCAGCTTCGGACTAGCGGGAGAATACGAGCAGTACCTC.

The V gene is TRBV4-3, the J gene TRBJ2-3; 8 bases map to TRBD1. After removal of 1 base from V and 2 bases from J, the junction contained 11 bases not matched to a gene. The CDR3 contains 18 residues. The germline V gene encodes CDR1 LGHNA and CDR2 YSLEER. CDR3 protein: CASSQAGGQGIYTDTQYF. DNA of the CDR3: TGCGCCAGCAGCCAAGCTGGTGGACAGGGAATTTACACAGATACGCAGTATTTT.

A few counts support this clone. The chain combines TRBV7-9 with TRBJ1-1; 9 nucleotides agree with TRBD1. The CDR3 is 19 amino acids. Per germline, CDR1 SEHNR and CDR2 FQNEAQ (reference sequence). V was clipped by 1 base and J by 1 base; unmatched bases: 13. CDR3 sequence (DNA): TGTGCCAGCAGCTTAGAACCCGGGACAGGGTATAGGGCGAACACTGAAGCTTTCTTT. Its protein product is CASSLEPGTGYRANTEAFF.

The rearrangement links TRBV4-3 to TRBJ1-4; TRBD1 is a possible D gene (5 bases). Per the germline V gene, CDR1 is LGHNA and CDR2 is YSLEER. The length of the CDR3 is 15 residues. V was shortened by 0 bases and J by 5 bases, with 10 bases between the two germline ends. The CDR3 nucleotides read TGCGCCAGCAGCCAAGACAGGGCATACAATGAAAAACTGTTTTTT. Translation: CASSQDRAYNEKLFF.

This clone appeared a few times. This chain links TRBV27 with TRBJ2-7; 9 bases are a match to TRBD2. V gave up 5 bases and J gave up 4 bases; unmatched junction bases: 9. The CDR3 loop spans 15 amino acids. Germline CDR1 and CDR2: MNHEY and SMNVEV (reference sequence). This chain's CDR3 is CASSLGLATRYEQYF. CDR3 DNA: TGTGCCAGCAGTCTCGGACTAGCGACAAGGTACGAGCAGTACTTC.